One sample yielded the 5 T cell receptor beta chains listed below, sequenced in a study of cytomegalovirus exposure and HLA in healthy donors. The assay was immunoSEQ multiplex PCR, and TCRdb's table has in-frame clones only and misses some. This table holds under 200,000 clones, less than 90% found once. Sequencing was performed on PBMCs. All receptors derive from a woman in her twenties or thirties in good health and CMV-seronegative.

This chain joins TRBV28 and TRBJ2-7; 10 positions agree with TRBD1. The germline gives CDR1 MDHEN, CDR2 SYDVKM. J was trimmed by 4 bases and V by 6 bases; bases with no gene match: 6. The CDR3 totals 14 residues. In nucleotides, the CDR3 is TGTGCCAGCAGGGCCCCGGACAGGGGGTACGAGCAGTACTTC. It is translated as CASRAPDRGYEQYF.

In its sample, this clone was seen a few times. J is TRBJ2-7 and V is TRBV5-6, with 7 bases aligning to TRBD2. The V segment lost 2 bases and the J segment 6 bases; nucleotides outside the gene matches: 5. Germline values: CDR1 SGHDT, CDR2 YYEEEE. This CDR3 region has 13 residues. The CDR3 coding sequence is TGTGCCAGCAGCTTCCGGGAGCGGGGCGAGCAGTACTTC. This sequence encodes CASSFRERGEQYF.

This rearrangement joins TRBV6-5 to TRBJ2-1; 12 nucleotides line up with TRBD2. CDR3 length equals 15 residues. Germline CDR1 is MNHEY and CDR2 is SVGAGI. J was trimmed by 7 bases and V by 6 bases; bases with no gene match: 7. This CDR3 reads CASRSSGGAWNEQFF. The CDR3 DNA sequence: TGTGCCAGCAGATCTAGCGGGGGGGCTTGGAATGAGCAGTTCTTC.

This rearrangement joins TRBV6-1 to TRBJ1-3; D is perhaps TRBD1 (5 bases). Germline-derived CDR1 and CDR2 are MNHNS and SASEGT. CDR3 length: 16 amino acids. V gave up 4 bases and J gave up 0 bases, with 13 bases separating them. CDR3 sequence (DNA): TGTGCCAGCAGTGGGGGACTTCCCGTCTCTGGAAACACCATATATTTT. Protein sequence: CASSGGLPVSGNTIYF.

There are a few counts of this clone. The rearrangement uses TRBV5-1 and TRBJ2-5; maybe TRBD2 (6 bases). V gave up 1 base and J gave up 3 bases, with 25 bases separating them. Germline CDR1 and CDR2: SGHRS and YFSETQ. The CDR3 is 19 residues long. This chain's CDR3 is CASSLRGAGRDRSEETQYF. CDR3 DNA sequence: TGCGCCAGCAGCTTGAGGGGAGCGGGCAGGGATCGGTCCGAAGAGACCCAGTACTTC.